The sequence of this T cell receptor (beta chain) was determined in a study of blood T cell repertoires in COVID-19. Study-level information: T cells, B-cell-depleted T cells, or PBMCs supplied cDNA or gDNA.

Original processing methods: Estimation of nucleated cell counts relied on the amplification of reference gene primers. Repertoires were generated with immunoSEQ multiplex PCR, while TCRdb's copy carries only in-frame clones and drops some. V, J and clone size were drawn from that table, and D and trimming were deduced from the DNA. The sample includes 25,000 to 35,000 clones, 85% to 95% seen only once; the top ten take 9.5% to 15%. Germline-derived CDR1 and CDR2 are MRHNA and SNTAGT. V was cut by 0 bases and J by 10 bases, with 10 bases left in between. This CDR3 is 13 amino acids long. This receptor was taken from a human donor in a cohort sampled during active COVID-19. The sequenced sample consisted of peripheral blood. This chain links TRBV6-4 with TRBJ2-1; D may be TRBD2 (5 bases). CDR3 in DNA: TGTGCCAGCAGTGACTCAGAGCGGTCGGAGCAGTTCTTC. It encodes CASSDSERSEQFF.